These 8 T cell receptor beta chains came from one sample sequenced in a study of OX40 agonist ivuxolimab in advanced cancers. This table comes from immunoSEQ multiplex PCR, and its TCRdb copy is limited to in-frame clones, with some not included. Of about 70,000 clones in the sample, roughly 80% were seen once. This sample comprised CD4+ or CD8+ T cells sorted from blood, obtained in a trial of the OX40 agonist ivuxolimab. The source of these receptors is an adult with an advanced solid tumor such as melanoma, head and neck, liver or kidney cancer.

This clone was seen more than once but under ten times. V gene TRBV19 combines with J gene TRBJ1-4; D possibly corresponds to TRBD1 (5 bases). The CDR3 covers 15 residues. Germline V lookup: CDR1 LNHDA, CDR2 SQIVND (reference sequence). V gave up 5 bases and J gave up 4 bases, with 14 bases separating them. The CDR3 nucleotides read TGTGCCAGTAGTGTGGGACCATGGAGTAATGAAAAACTGTTTTTT. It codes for CASSVGPWSNEKLFF.

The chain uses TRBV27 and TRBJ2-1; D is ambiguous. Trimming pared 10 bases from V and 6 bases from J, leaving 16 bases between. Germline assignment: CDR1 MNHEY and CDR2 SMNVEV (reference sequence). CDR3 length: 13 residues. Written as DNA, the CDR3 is TGTGCCACCGTAGAACGGTTAAGCAATGAGCAGTTCTTC. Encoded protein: CATVERLSNEQFF.

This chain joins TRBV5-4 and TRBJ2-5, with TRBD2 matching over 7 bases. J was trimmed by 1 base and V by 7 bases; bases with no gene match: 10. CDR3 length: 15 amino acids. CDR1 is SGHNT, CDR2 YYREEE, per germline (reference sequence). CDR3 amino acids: CASSTPSGGQETQYF. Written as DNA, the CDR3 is TGTGCCAGCTCCACCCCTAGCGGCGGCCAAGAGACCCAGTACTTC. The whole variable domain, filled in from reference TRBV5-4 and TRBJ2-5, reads ETGVTQSPTHLIKTRGQQVTLRCSSQSGHNTVSWYQQALGQGPQFIFQYYREEENGRGNFPPRFSGLQFPNYSSELNVNALELDDSALYLCASSTPSGGQETQYFGPGTRLLVL.

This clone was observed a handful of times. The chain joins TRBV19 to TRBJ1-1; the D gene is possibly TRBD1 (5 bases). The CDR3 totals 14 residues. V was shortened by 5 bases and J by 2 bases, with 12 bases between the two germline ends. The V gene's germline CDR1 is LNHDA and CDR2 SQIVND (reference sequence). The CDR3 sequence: CASSWRGPNTEAFF. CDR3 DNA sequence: TGTGCCAGTAGTTGGCGGGGCCCCAACACTGAAGCTTTCTTT.

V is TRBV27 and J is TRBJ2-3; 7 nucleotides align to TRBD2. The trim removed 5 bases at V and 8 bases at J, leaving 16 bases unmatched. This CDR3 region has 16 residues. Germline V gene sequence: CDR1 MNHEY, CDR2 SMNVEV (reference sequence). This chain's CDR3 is CASSPEGGRVGSTQYF. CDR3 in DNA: TGTGCCAGCAGTCCAGAGGGAGGGCGGGTCGGATCTACGCAGTATTTT.

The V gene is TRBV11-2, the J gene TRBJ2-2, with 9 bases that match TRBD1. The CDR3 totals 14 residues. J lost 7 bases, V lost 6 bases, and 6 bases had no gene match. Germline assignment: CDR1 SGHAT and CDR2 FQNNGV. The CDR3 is CASSSQGANGELFF. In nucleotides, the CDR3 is TGTGCCAGCAGTTCACAGGGGGCGAACGGGGAGCTGTTTTTT. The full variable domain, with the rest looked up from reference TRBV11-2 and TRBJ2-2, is EAGVAQSPRYKIIEKRQSVAFWCNPISGHATLYWYQQILGQGPKLLIQFQNNGVVDDSQLPKDRFSAERLKGVDSTLKIQPAKLEDSAVYLCASSSQGANGELFFGEGSRLTVL.

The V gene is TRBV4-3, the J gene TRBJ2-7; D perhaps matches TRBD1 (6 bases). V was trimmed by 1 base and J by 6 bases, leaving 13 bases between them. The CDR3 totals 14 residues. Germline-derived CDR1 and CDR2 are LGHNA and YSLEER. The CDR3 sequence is CASSQGRGSSEQYF. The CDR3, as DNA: TGCGCCAGCAGCCAAGGCAGGGGAAGTTCCGAGCAGTACTTC.

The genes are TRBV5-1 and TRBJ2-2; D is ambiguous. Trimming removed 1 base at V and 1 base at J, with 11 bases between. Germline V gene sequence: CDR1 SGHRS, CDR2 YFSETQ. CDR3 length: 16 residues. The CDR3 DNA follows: TGCGCCAGCAGCTTGCCCTATGGAGTGAACACCGGGGAGCTGTTTTTT. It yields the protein CASSLPYGVNTGELFF.